What follows are 22 T cell receptor beta chains derived from one specimen sequenced in a study of cytomegalovirus exposure and HLA in healthy donors. The PCR made use of 60 Vbeta and 13 Jbeta primers. Measured with immunoSEQ multiplex PCR; TCRdb has only the in-frame clones, and not every one. The sample gives about 300,000 clones, about nine tenths of which show up once; about 4% is in the top ten. Sequencing input: PBMCs. The receptors here all came from a middle-aged man in good health and CMV-seropositive.

The chain is built from TRBV28 and TRBJ2-5, with TRBD2 matching over 12 bases. CDR3 size: 16 residues. Per germline, CDR1 MDHEN and CDR2 SYDVKM. V was clipped by 4 bases and J by 5 bases; unmatched bases: 8. This CDR3 is CASSSRTSGNKETQYF. CDR3 DNA sequence: TGTGCCAGCAGTTCCCGGACTAGCGGGAATAAGGAGACCCAGTACTTC.

V gene TRBV7-9 combines with J gene TRBJ2-1; 8 bases are a match to TRBD1. V shed 6 bases and J 5 bases; nucleotides not matched to a gene: 9. Germline V gene lookup returns CDR1 SEHNR and CDR2 FQNEAQ (reference sequence). The CDR3 extends over 15 amino acids. In DNA, the CDR3 is TGTGCCAGCAGAGCTCAGGGACAGGTAAACAATGAGCAGTTCTTC. Amino acid sequence: CASRAQGQVNNEQFF.

The rearrangement joins TRBV21-1 to TRBJ2-5; TRBD2, the table's D call, was not compared with the DNA. TRBV21-1 corresponds to a pseudogene. The CDR3 is 14 amino acids. The CDR3 reads CASSSKGGRQTQYF. The CDR3 DNA follows: TGTGCCAGCAGCTCAAAGGGAGGGAGGCAGACCCAGTACTTC.

Comment on this clone: Other DNA sequences from this sample encode an identical CDR3 as well. V and J are TRBV6-5 and TRBJ1-1; a weak D match, TRBD1 (5 bases). V lost 0 bases to trimming and J lost 1 base, with 6 bases between them. Germline loops: CDR1 MNHEY, CDR2 SVGAGI. The CDR3 consists of 14 residues. The chain's CDR3 is CASSYSGGNTEAFF. CDR3 DNA sequence: TGTGCCAGCAGTTACTCGGGGGGGAACACTGAAGCTTTCTTT.

The V and J genes are TRBV19 and TRBJ2-7; D remains unclear. Germline V gene sequence: CDR1 LNHDA, CDR2 SQIVND (reference sequence). There are 14 residues in the CDR3. With 5 bases removed from V and 0 bases from J, the gap between germline ends came to 11 bases. In DNA, the CDR3 is TGTGCCAGTAGTCCGACCGCAGGCTCCTACGAGCAGTACTTC. Translated: CASSPTAGSYEQYF.

This chain connects TRBV14 to TRBJ2-7; D possibly corresponds to TRBD1 (6 bases). The CDR3 is 16 amino acids. Germline lookup yields CDR1 SGHDN and CDR2 FVKESK. The V end lost 3 bases, the J end lost 4 bases, and 19 bases lay between the germline ends. The CDR3 nucleotides read TGTGCCAGCAGCCACGAAAAGACAGGCAGGGGTTACGAGCAGTACTTC. Amino acid sequence: CASSHEKTGRGYEQYF.

CDR3: CASTGQPPYGYTF. The CDR3 nucleotides are TGTGCCAGTACGGGACAACCCCCGTATGGCTACACCTTC. The chain is built from TRBV19 and TRBJ1-2, with D tentatively TRBD1 (6 bases). In germline, CDR1 is LNHDA, CDR2 SQIVND (reference sequence). Trimming left V 7 bases short and J 5 bases short, with 14 bases between. CDR3 length: 13 residues.

This chain joins TRBV27 and TRBJ1-5, with 11 bases lining up with TRBD1. The CDR3 has 16 residues. Germline values: CDR1 MNHEY, CDR2 SMNVEV (reference sequence). The ends lost 5 bases at V and 3 bases at J; junction bases unmatched: 6. This CDR3 reads CASSPGTGGDNQPQHF. The CDR3 nucleotides are TGTGCCAGCAGTCCTGGGACAGGGGGTGACAATCAGCCCCAGCATTTT.

This sequence joins TRBV14 and TRBJ1-3; 9 bases align to TRBD1. Trimming cost V 4 bases and J 3 bases; bases outside gene matches: 7. This CDR3 region has 16 residues. The germline V gene encodes CDR1 SGHDN and CDR2 FVKESK. CDR3 amino acids: CASSLDRGRGGNTIYF. In nucleotides, the CDR3 is TGTGCCAGCAGCCTGGACAGGGGCAGGGGTGGAAACACCATATATTTT. Filled out from reference TRBV14 and TRBJ1-3, the complete variable domain reads EAGVTQFPSHSVIEKGQTVTLRCDPISGHDNLYWYRRVMGKEIKFLLHFVKESKQDESGMPNNRFLAERTGGTYSTLKVQPAELEDSGVYFCASSLDRGRGGNTIYFGEGSWLTVV.

This clone was detected only once. This chain connects TRBV7-6 to TRBJ1-1, with D possibly TRBD1 on 6 matching bases. The germline V gene encodes CDR1 SGHVS and CDR2 FNYEAQ. The CDR3 sequence is 14 residues long. V shed 5 bases and J shed 5 bases, with 15 bases lying between them. The CDR3 DNA is TGTGCCAGCAGCCCTGACAGGCCGGGGACTGAAGCTTTCTTT. It specifies CASSPDRPGTEAFF.

V is TRBV2 and J is TRBJ1-1, with 8 bases lining up with TRBD1. J gave up 5 bases and V 7 bases, and 12 bases lay outside the gene matches. The CDR3 is made up of 15 amino acids. CDR1 is SNHLY, CDR2 FYNNEI, per germline. CDR3 in DNA: TGTGCCAGCACCAAAGCCCGGACAGGGAGAACTGAAGCTTTCTTT. Its translation is CASTKARTGRTEAFF.

Comments on this clone: This same CDR3 is encoded by further DNA sequences in the sample. The chain has TRBV27 and TRBJ2-5; maybe TRBD1 (7 bases). V lost 5 bases and J lost 4, with 14 bases in between. The CDR3 spans 14 residues. Germline V gene sequence: CDR1 MNHEY, CDR2 SMNVEV (reference sequence). CDR3 DNA sequence: TGTGCCAGCAGTCCGCGGGACAGTGGAGAGACCCAGTACTTC. It is translated as CASSPRDSGETQYF.

This CDR3 reads CASSFQGQGVDQYF. CDR3 sequence (DNA): TGTGCCAGCAGCTTTCAGGGACAGGGGGTCGACCAGTACTTC. The V gene is TRBV7-8, the J gene TRBJ2-5, with 11 bases that match TRBD1. This CDR3 contains 14 residues. Germline V gene lookup returns CDR1 SGHVS and CDR2 FQNEAQ. J gave up 10 bases and V 3 bases, and 7 bases lay outside the gene matches. Drawing the rest from reference TRBV7-8 and TRBJ2-5, the complete variable domain is GAGVSQSPRYKVAKRGQDVALRCDPISGHVSLFWYQQALGQGPEFLTYFQNEAQLDKSGLPSDRFFAERPEGSVSTLKIQRTQQEDSAVYLCASSFQGQGVDQYFGPGTRLLVL.

The rearrangement uses TRBV18 and TRBJ2-1; the match to TRBD2 covers 7 bases. With 3 bases clipped from V and 7 bases from J, the junction kept 12 bases outside the gene matches. This CDR3 is 16 amino acids long. CDR1 KGHSH and CDR2 LQKENI come from the germline V gene. CDR3 in DNA: TGTGCCAGCTCACCCTACGGACTAGTCCCCACAAATGAGCAGTTCTTC. This gives the protein CASSPYGLVPTNEQFF.

Turning to this clone: Other DNA sequences in the same sample also yield this CDR3. The V and J genes are TRBV28 and TRBJ1-2; TRBD1 agrees at 7 bases. The CDR3 covers 14 residues. Germline V gives CDR1 MDHEN, CDR2 SYDVKM. The J segment lost 2 bases and the V segment lost 5 bases, leaving 5 bases of the junction unmatched. CDR3 coding DNA: TGTGCCAGCAGTCCCGGGACAGCAAACTATGGCTACACCTTC. Protein product: CASSPGTANYGYTF.

The rearrangement uses TRBV2 and TRBJ2-4; TRBD2 is a possible D gene (5 bases). The CDR3 has 15 residues. The V end lost 7 bases, the J end lost 3 bases, and 16 bases lay between the germline ends. The germline V gene has CDR1 SNHLY and CDR2 FYNNEI. For the CDR3, the DNA is TGTGCCAGCATCGGATTGGACGGGATCAAAAACATTCAGTACTTC. Amino acid sequence: CASIGLDGIKNIQYF.

V usage is TRBV7-8 and J usage is TRBJ2-1, with 10 nucleotides matching TRBD2. The CDR3 contains 17 residues. In germline, CDR1 is SGHVS, CDR2 FQNEAQ. The V gene end was trimmed by 2 bases and the J gene end by 3 bases; junction bases not matched to a gene: 7. CDR3 in DNA: TGTGCCAGCAGCTTAAGAGAGAGGACTAGCGGCTACAATGAGCAGTTCTTC. It yields the protein CASSLRERTSGYNEQFF.

The V and J genes are TRBV2 and TRBJ1-5; 11 nucleotides align to TRBD1. V was clipped by 2 bases and J by 7 bases; unmatched bases: 7. CDR1 is SNHLY, CDR2 FYNNEI, per germline. The CDR3 is 16 amino acids. The CDR3 loop is CASSEFRTGGRQPQHF. The CDR3 region has the DNA TGTGCCAGCAGTGAATTCCGGACAGGGGGCAGGCAGCCCCAGCATTTT.

The chain employs TRBV6-4 and TRBJ2-3; possible D gene TRBD1, 5 bases. The germline gives CDR1 MRHNA, CDR2 SNTAGT. CDR3 length equals 13 residues. The V end lost 7 bases, the J end lost 4 bases, and 12 bases lay between the germline ends. CDR3 nucleotide sequence: TGTGCCAGCACCAGAGCAGGGCCAGATACGCAGTATTTT. It codes for CASTRAGPDTQYF.

This clone was detected a few times. V and J are TRBV5-1 and TRBJ2-1; TRBD2 agrees at 7 bases. Germline V gene sequence: CDR1 SGHRS, CDR2 YFSETQ. This CDR3 spans 14 amino acids. V dropped 4 bases and J dropped 12; count of bases not matched to a gene: 13. The CDR3 reads CASSLSARGSSQFF. The CDR3 coding sequence is TGCGCCAGCAGCCTTAGTGCCCGCGGGAGTTCGCAGTTCTTC.

The gene calls are TRBV6-5 and TRBJ2-7, with unresolved D. Between the trimmed V and J ends, which lost 6 bases and 3 bases, there was a span of 18 bases. There are 15 residues in the CDR3. Germline CDR1 is MNHEY and CDR2 is SVGAGI. CDR3 sequence reads: CASSPQPRQYYEQYF. The CDR3 coding sequence is TGTGCCAGCAGCCCTCAGCCGAGACAATACTACGAGCAGTACTTC.

The V call is TRBV21-1, the J call TRBJ2-3; the D call TRBD2 from the table was never checked on the DNA. TRBV21-1 is designated a pseudogene. The CDR3 contains 17 residues. In DNA, the CDR3 is TGTGCCAGCAGCAAAAGGGACCCCGGAGCGGGGACAGATACGCAGTATTTT. It translates to CASSKRDPGAGTDTQYF.